This T cell receptor (beta chain) was documented in a study of cytomegalovirus exposure and HLA in healthy donors (dated by TCRdb to the late 2010s). For the wider study: According to a later analysis, one platform produced both the 120 validation repertoires and the approximately 600 repertoires of the first cohort. The study was designed to test whether signatures of past pathogen exposure could be identified by cataloging public T cell receptors. Along with the roughly 710-subject first cohort, a separate validation cohort of over 90 different subjects was used. To predict cytomegalovirus infection status, the study combined high-throughput TCR immunosequencing, statistical association of individual TCRs with disease status, and machine learning.

The CDR3, cysteine through phenylalanine, is 14 amino acids long. The kept DNA is CDR3 alone, 42 bases in frame from the first base. A distance of 16 bases separates the germline ends of V and J, which lose 7 bases and 6 bases respectively. The germline V gene yields MDHEN for CDR1 and SYDVKM for CDR2. The library was produced with the immunoSEQ multiplex PCR assay. Processing in the source paper ran as follows. To diagnose cytomegalovirus status from the catalog of TCR beta chain sequences, a statistical classification framework was built. Held by TCRdb, this immuneACCESS table contains in-frame sequences only and omits some clones. Under half of the omission traces to an unresolved V gene where checked; the cause of the rest is unknown. V and J calls and clone size are as listed in that table; D and trimming were resolved from the DNA. For this sample the table gives roughly 330,000 clones, of which 75% to 90% were detected only once. Roughly 1.2% of the sample is taken by the ten largest.

The donors belonged to the validation cohort of about 110 subjects, which was separate from the approximately 700-subject first cohort. The investigation overall reported the following: The authors suggested that the approach could potentially be generalized to other disease states and immunological phenotypes. The study gave a list of about 170 TCR beta chains associated with cytomegalovirus. A few of the identified cytomegalovirus-associated TCR beta chains were confirmed in vitro to be specific for cytomegalovirus antigens. Most TCR sequences were seen in very few donors, while some public TCRs were found in many individuals. In both the original and validation cohorts, the classifier was reported to diagnose cytomegalovirus status with high specificity and sensitivity. The validation cohort had no HLA typing available for a later analysis, so co-occurrence within that cohort was assessed over all 130 or so repertoires. In a later analysis, TCRs clustered in the first cohort were found to also tend to co-occur in the roughly 110 validation repertoires, with 90% to 95% of cluster scores above 0.

This clone was seen only once. What this receptor recognizes is not known. Per-base qualities were not stored, and no clone one base away is much larger. This sequence was found in a woman younger than 45 in good health and CMV-seropositive. Input material: PBMCs. The rearranged segments are TRBV28 and TRBJ1-5; the D gene is perhaps TRBD1, from 5 matching bases. DNA sequence: TGTGCCAGCACCGCGGGGGGGTCCCTTCAGCCCCAGCATTTT. It codes for CASTAGGSLQPQHF.